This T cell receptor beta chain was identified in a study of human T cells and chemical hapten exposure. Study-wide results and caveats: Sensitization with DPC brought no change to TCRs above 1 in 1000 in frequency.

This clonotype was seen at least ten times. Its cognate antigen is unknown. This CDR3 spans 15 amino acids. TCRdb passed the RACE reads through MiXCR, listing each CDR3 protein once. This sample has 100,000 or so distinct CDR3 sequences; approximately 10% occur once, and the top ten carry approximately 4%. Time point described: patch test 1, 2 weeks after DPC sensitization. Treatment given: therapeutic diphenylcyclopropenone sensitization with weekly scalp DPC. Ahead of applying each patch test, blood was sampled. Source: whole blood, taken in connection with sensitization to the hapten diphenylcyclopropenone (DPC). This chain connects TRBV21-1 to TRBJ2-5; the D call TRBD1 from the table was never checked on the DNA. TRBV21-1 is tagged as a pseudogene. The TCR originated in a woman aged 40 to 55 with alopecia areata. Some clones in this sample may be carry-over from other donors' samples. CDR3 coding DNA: TGTGCCAGCAGTAGGACAGGGTCAGACAAAGAGACCCAGTACTTC. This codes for CASSRTGSDKETQYF.